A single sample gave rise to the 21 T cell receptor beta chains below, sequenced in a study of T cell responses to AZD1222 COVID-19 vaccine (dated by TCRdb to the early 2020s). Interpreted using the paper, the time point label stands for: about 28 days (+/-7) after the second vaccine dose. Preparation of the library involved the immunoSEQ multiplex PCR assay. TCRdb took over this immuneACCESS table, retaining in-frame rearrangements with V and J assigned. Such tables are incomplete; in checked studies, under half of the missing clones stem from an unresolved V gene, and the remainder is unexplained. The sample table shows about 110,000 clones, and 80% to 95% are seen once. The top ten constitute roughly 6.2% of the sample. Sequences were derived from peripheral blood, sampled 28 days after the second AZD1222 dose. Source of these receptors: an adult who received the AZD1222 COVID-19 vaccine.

CDR3 bases: TGTGCCAGCAGCTTAGTGGGACAGGGGCTCGGGGAGCTGTTTTTT. Residues: CASSLVGQGLGELFF. The chain uses TRBV7-6 and TRBJ2-2, with 10 bases lining up with TRBD1. CDR1 and CDR2 from the germline V gene are SGHVS and FNYEAQ. The V segment lost 1 base and the J segment 7 bases; nucleotides outside the gene matches: 3. The CDR3 is 15 residues long.

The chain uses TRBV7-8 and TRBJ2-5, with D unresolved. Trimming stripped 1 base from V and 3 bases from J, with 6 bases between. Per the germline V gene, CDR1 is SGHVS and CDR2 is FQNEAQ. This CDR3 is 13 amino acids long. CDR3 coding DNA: TGTGCCAGCAGCTTAGGGGCAGAAGAGACCCAGTACTTC. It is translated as CASSLGAEETQYF.

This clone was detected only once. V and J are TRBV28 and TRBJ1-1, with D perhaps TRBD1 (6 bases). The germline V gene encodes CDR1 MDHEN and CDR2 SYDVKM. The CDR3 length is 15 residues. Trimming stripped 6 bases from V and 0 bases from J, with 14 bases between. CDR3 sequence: CASSLGGTMNTEAFF. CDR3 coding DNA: TGTGCCAGCAGCCTAGGGGGGACCATGAACACTGAAGCTTTCTTT.

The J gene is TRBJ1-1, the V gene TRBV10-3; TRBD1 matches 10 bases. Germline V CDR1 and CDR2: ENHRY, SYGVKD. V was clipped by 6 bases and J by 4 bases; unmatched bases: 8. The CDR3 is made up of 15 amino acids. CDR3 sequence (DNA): TGTGCCATCAGCAGACAGGGGGCGCGTAGCACTGAAGCTTTCTTT. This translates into CAISRQGARSTEAFF.

The CDR3 sequence: CASRGGRGGNQPQHF. The CDR3 coding sequence is TGTGCCAGCAGGGGCGGCCGCGGGGGCAATCAGCCCCAGCATTTT. This chain links TRBV6-5 with TRBJ1-5; D unclear. Trimming took 6 bases from V and 2 from J, leaving 14 bases between them. The V gene's germline CDR1 is MNHEY and CDR2 SVGAGI. This CDR3 region has 15 residues.

CDR3 amino acids: CASSFGTELEAFF. DNA for the CDR3: TGTGCCAGCAGTTTCGGGACAGAACTTGAAGCTTTCTTT. This sequence joins TRBV12-3 or TRBV12-4 and TRBJ1-1, with 7 bases matching TRBD1. V lost 3 bases, J lost 7 bases, and 5 bases stayed unmatched. This CDR3 has 13 residues.

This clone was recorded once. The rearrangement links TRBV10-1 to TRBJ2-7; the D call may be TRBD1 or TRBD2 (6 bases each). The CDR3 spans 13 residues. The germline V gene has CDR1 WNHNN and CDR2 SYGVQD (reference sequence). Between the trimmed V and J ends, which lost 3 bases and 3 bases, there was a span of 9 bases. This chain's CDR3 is CASSDGGIYEQYF. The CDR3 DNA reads TGCGCCAGCAGTGACGGGGGCATCTACGAGCAGTACTTC.

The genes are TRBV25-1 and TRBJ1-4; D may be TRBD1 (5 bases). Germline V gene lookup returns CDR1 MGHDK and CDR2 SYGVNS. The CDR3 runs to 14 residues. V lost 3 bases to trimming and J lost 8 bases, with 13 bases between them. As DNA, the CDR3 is TGTGCCAGCAGTGAGGGGGGACTCGGGGAAAAACTGTTTTTT. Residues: CASSEGGLGEKLFF.

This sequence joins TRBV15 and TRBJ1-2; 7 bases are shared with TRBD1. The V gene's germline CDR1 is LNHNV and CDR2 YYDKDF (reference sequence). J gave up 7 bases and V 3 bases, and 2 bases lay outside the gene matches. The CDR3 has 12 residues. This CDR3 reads CATSSQGGGYTF. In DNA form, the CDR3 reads TGTGCCACCAGCAGTCAGGGGGGTGGCTACACCTTC.

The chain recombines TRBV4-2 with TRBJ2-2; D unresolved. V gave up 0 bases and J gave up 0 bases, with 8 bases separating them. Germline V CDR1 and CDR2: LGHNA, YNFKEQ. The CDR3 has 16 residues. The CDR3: CASSQDWATNTGELFF. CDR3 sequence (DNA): TGTGCCAGCAGCCAAGATTGGGCAACGAACACCGGGGAGCTGTTTTTT.

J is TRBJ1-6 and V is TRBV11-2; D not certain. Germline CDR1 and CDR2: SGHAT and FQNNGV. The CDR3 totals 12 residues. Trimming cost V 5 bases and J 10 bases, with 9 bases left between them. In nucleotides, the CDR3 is TGTGCCAGCAGCGATCGGGTCTCACCCCTCCACTTT. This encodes CASSDRVSPLHF.

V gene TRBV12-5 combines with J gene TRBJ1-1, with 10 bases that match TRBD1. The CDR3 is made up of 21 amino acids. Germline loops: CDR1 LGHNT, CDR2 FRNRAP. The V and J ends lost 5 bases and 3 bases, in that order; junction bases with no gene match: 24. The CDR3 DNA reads TGTGCTAGTGGTGCCGGGAATAGCACGGGGACAGGGGCTGTCCAGGACACTGAAGCTTTCTTT. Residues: CASGAGNSTGTGAVQDTEAFF.

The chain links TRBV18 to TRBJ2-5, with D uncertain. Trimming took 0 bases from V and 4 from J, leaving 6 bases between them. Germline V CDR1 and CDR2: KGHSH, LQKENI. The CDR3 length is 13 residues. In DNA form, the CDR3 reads TGTGCCAGCTCACCACCGAAGGGAGAGACCCAGTACTTC. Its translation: CASSPPKGETQYF.

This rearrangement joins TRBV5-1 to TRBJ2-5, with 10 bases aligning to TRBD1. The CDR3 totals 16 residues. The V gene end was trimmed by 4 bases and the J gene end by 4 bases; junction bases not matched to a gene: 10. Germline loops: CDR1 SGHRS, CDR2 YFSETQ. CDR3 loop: CASSARRTGGRETQYF. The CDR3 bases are TGCGCCAGCAGCGCACGGCGGACAGGGGGGAGAGAGACCCAGTACTTC.

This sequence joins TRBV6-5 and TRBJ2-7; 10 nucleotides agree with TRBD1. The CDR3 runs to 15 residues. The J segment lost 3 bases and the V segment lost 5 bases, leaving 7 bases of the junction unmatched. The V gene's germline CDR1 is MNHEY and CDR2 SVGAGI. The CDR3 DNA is TGTGCCAGCAGTAGCCCGGGACAGGGGCACTACGAGCAGTACTTC. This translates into CASSSPGQGHYEQYF.

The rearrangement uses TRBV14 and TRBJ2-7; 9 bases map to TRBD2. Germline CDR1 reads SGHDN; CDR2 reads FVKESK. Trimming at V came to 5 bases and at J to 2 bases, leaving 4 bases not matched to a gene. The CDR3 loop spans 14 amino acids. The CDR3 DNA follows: TGTGCCAGCAGCTACCTAGCGGGGCCCTACGAGCAGTACTTC. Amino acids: CASSYLAGPYEQYF. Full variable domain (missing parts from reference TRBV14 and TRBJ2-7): EAGVTQFPSHSVIEKGQTVTLRCDPISGHDNLYWYRRVMGKEIKFLLHFVKESKQDESGMPNNRFLAERTGGTYSTLKVQPAELEDSGVYFCASSYLAGPYEQYFGPGTRLTVT.

Here the CDR3 reads CASSHPSTDQGYEQYF. In DNA form, the CDR3 reads TGCGCCAGCAGCCACCCCTCGACAGACCAGGGCTACGAGCAGTACTTC. The chain couples TRBV4-1 to TRBJ2-7, with D perhaps matching TRBD1 (5 bases). Germline V CDR1 and CDR2: MGHRA, YSYEKL. CDR3 length: 16 amino acids. V was trimmed by 3 bases and J by 3 bases, leaving 18 bases between them.

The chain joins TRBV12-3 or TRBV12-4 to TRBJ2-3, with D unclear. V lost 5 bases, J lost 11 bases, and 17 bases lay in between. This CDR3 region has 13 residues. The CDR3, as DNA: TGTGCCAGCAGTACCCCCCCAAGGCCCCTGCAGTATTTT. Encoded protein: CASSTPPRPLQYF.

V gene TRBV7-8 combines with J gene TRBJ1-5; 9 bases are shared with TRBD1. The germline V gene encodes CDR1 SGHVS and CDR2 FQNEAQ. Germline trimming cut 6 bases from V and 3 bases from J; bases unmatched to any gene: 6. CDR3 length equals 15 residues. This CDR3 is CASRSGQGANQPQHF. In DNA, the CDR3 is TGTGCCAGCAGGTCGGGACAGGGTGCCAATCAGCCCCAGCATTTT.

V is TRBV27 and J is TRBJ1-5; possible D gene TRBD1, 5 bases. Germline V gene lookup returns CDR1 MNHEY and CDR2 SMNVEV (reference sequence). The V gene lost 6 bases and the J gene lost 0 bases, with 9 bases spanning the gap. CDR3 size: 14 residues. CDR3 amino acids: CASRGGTSNQPQHF. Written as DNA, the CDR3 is TGTGCCAGCAGGGGGGGGACTAGCAATCAGCCCCAGCATTTT.

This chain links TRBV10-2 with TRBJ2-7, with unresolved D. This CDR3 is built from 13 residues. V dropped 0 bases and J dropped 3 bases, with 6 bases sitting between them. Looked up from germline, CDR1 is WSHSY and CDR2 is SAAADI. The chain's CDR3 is CASSESSRYEQYF. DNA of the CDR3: TGCGCCAGCAGTGAGTCGAGTCGCTACGAGCAGTACTTC.